This T cell receptor (beta chain) was observed in a study of CD8 T cells in Susac syndrome. Study context: Among the sequenced Susac syndrome patients, roughly six had active disease while 8 or 9 were in remission.

The germline V gene encodes CDR1 SQVTM and CDR2 ANQGSEA. This CDR3 region has 14 residues. V shed 7 bases and J shed 3 bases, with 19 bases lying between them. Points from the study as a whole: Across the total CD8+ repertoires, around 15 Susac-specific public clones were detected, and across the CD8+ TEMRA repertoires, a few such clones were detected.

RNA was extracted with the RNeasy kit, and a quantity of roughly 0.45 to 1 ug was reverse transcribed using random hexamers. Amplification of TCR beta CDR3 was carried out by immunoSEQ multiplex PCR, which covered 54 Vbeta and 13 Jbeta segments. TCRdb re-called the immunoSEQ multiplex PCR reads through MiXCR, storing one row per CDR3 protein. The sample records about 120,000 distinct CDR3 sequences, 90% to 95% being singletons. In its sample, this clonotype was seen once. Antigen specificity is unknown. TEMRA cells were FACS-enriched and CD8+ and CD4+ T cells negatively isolated. The chain uses TRBV29-1 and TRBJ2-7; D gene ambiguous. This clonotype was obtained from a human donor with Susac syndrome. The specimen was CD8+ T cells from PBMCs. The CDR3 reads CSATDTDPIYEQYF. The CDR3 bases are TGCAGCGCTACCGACACCGATCCAATCTACGAGCAGTACTTC.